These T cell receptor beta chains were read from a single sample in a study of control samples from healthy donors and cancer patients. Generated by immunoSEQ multiplex PCR, the TCRdb table keeps only in-frame clones and is missing some. The sample includes tens of thousands of clones, around 87% of them seen just once. The sequenced material came from PBMCs. The source of these receptors is a woman in her sixties with lung cancer. The CDR3 runs from the conserved cysteine through the conserved F or W. The D gene is left open where the match is weak.

J gene,V gene,D gene,CDR3 protein,CDR3 DNA
TRBJ2-5,TRBV5-1,NA,CASSLTGEETQYF,TGCGCCAGCAGCTTGACGGGGGAGGAGACCCAGTACTTC
TRBJ2-2,TRBV9,NA,CASSVGTGNTGELFF,TGTGCCAGCAGCGTAGGAACAGGGAACACCGGGGAGCTGTTTTTT
TRBJ2-3,TRBV5-1,TRBD1,CASSLTRTGNTDTQYF,TGCGCCAGCAGCTTGACCCGGACAGGGAACACAGATACGCAGTATTTT
TRBJ2-3,TRBV5-1,NA,CASSSFLADTQYF,TGCGCCAGCAGCTCCTTCCTAGCGGATACGCAGTATTTT
TRBJ2-5,TRBV5-4,NA,CASTPGVLGGHETQYF,TGTGCCAGCACCCCAGGGGTCCTTGGGGGCCATGAGACCCAGTACTTC
TRBJ1-1,TRBV30,TRBD1,CAASKPTGGGTEAFF,TGTGCCGCCTCAAAGCCGACAGGGGGAGGCACTGAAGCTTTCTTT
TRBJ2-1,TRBV28,NA,CASSLVVVRDSYNEQFF,TGTGCCAGCAGTTTAGTAGTTGTGCGGGACTCCTACAATGAGCAGTTCTTC
TRBJ1-1,TRBV5-1,NA,CASSLGQALMNTEAFF,TGCGCCAGCAGCTTGGGACAGGCACTCATGAACACTGAAGCTTTCTTT
TRBJ1-4,TRBV7-2,TRBD1,CASSLAGVQGEVLFF,TGTGCCAGCAGCTTAGCGGGGGTACAGGGGGAGGTACTGTTTTTT
TRBJ2-2,TRBV5-1,TRBD2,CASSQTSPTGELFF,TGCGCCAGCAGCCAGACTAGCCCCACCGGGGAGCTGTTTTTT
TRBJ1-1,TRBV7-2,TRBD1,CASSTGQGSLAEAFF,TGTGCCAGCTCGACTGGACAGGGCTCTTTGGCTGAAGCTTTCTTT
TRBJ1-4,TRBV28,NA,CASTLGGAAEKLFF,TGTGCCAGCACCTTGGGGGGCGCGGCTGAAAAACTGTTTTTT
TRBJ2-5,TRBV6-1,NA,CASSEVLVGTQYF,TGTGCCAGCAGTGAAGTTTTGGTGGGGACCCAGTACTTC